Described below is a single TCR beta chain sequence and its context. In germline, CDR1 is LGHNA, CDR2 YNFKEQ. The length of the CDR3 is 17 residues. Trimming shortened V by 1 base and J by 0 bases, and 13 bases separated the two germline ends. These data belong to a study of control samples from healthy donors and cancer patients. Profiling relied on immunoSEQ multiplex PCR, and the TCRdb table lists in-frame clones only, not all of them. This sample has 150,000 to 190,000 clones; about 94% occur once, and the top ten carry approximately 2.5%. Sequenced material: blood. The chain is built from TRBV4-2 and TRBJ1-3; D uncertain. The TCR was taken from a man aged 50 to 60 in good health. This CDR3 is CASSQVGLDSSGNTIYF. Here the CDR3 DNA reads TGTGCCAGCAGCCAAGTCGGTCTGGACTCCTCTGGAAACACCATATATTTT.